This TCR beta chain was captured by sequencing in a study of T-cell reconstitution after alpha-beta-depleted transplantation in children. Study observations and caveats: Several patients had high TCRbeta diversity at day 60; it came from surviving recipient T cells and thymic progenitors. Alpha-beta T cells about two months after transplant reportedly derived from several hundred expanded graft clones. Counts and diversity of T cells one year after transplant came mostly from newly produced T cells.

Turning to this clonotype: Its antigen is not known. At one of its ends the junction is not consistent with the germline gene, which may arise from a read error.

The CDR3 runs to 17 residues. The germline V gene has CDR1 SGHDN and CDR2 FVKESK. The TCRbeta library was prepared with unique molecular identifiers. TCRdb reprocessed the PCR reads via MiXCR and lists one record per CDR3 protein. The table lists fewer than 550,000 distinct CDR3 sequences, about 10% of them singletons, with less than 15% in the top ten. This sequence joins TRBV14 and TRBJ2-7; D may be TRBD1 or TRBD2 (5 bases each). The starting material was PBMCs, mostly from graft donor cells, obtained 180 days after TCRalphabeta/CD19-depleted stem cell transplant. The TCR sequence derives from a female patient aged 2-9 years who had a stem cell transplant for aplastic anemia, so the T cells may come from the graft donor. The CDR3 region has the DNA TGTGCCACCAGCCATCGCCGACCCGTTGAGGGGCTCTACGAGCAGTACTTC. As protein: CATSHRRPVEGLYEQYF.